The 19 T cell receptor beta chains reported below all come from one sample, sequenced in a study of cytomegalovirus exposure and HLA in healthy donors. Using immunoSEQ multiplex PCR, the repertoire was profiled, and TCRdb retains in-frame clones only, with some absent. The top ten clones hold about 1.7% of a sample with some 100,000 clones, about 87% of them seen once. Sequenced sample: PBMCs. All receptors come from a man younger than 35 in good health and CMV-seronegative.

For the CDR3, the DNA is TGTGCCAGCAGCTTAGATCTCACCGGGGAGCTGTTTTTT. The encoded protein is CASSLDLTGELFF. This rearrangement joins TRBV7-6 to TRBJ2-2; D uncertain. Germline CDR1 is SGHVS and CDR2 is FNYEAQ. Trimming took 1 base from V and 4 from J, leaving 4 bases between them. The CDR3 contains 13 residues.

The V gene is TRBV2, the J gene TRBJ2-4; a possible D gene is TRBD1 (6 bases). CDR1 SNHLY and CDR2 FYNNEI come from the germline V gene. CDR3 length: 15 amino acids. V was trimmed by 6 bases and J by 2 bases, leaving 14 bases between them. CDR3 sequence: CASRTTGLTKNIQYF. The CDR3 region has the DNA TGTGCCAGCAGGACCACAGGGTTAACCAAAAACATTCAGTACTTC.

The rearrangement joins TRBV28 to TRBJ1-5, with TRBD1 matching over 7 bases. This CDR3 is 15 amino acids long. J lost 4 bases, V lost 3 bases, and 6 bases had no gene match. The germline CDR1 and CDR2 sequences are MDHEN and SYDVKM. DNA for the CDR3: TGTGCCAGCAGTTTGGGACAGCTAAAGAATCAGCCCCAGCATTTT. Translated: CASSLGQLKNQPQHF.

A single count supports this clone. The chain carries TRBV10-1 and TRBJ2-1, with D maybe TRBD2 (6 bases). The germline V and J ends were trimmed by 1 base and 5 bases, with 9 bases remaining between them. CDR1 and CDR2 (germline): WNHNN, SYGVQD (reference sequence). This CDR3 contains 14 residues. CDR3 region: CASSEFRGNNEQFF. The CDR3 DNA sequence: TGCGCCAGCAGTGAGTTTCGGGGGAACAATGAGCAGTTCTTC.

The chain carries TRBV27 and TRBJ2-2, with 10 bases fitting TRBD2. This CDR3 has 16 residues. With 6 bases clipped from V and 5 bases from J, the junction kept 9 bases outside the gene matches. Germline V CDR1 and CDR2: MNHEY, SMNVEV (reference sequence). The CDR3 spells CASRTPSGSYTGELFF. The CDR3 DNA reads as TGTGCCAGCAGGACACCTAGCGGGAGTTATACCGGGGAGCTGTTTTTT.

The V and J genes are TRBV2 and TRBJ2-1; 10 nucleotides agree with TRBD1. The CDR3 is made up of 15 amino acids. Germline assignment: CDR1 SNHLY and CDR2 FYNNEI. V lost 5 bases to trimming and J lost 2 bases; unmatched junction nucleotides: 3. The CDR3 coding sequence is TGTGCCAGCAGTCTTGGGACAGGGGCCTACAATGAGCAGTTCTTC. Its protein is CASSLGTGAYNEQFF. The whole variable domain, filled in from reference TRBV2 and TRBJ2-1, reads EPEVTQTPSHQVTQMGQEVILRCVPISNHLYFYWYRQILGQKVEFLVSFYNNEISEKSEIFDDQFSVERPDGSNFTLKIRSTKLEDSAMYFCASSLGTGAYNEQFFGPGTRLTVL.

The CDR3 coding sequence is TGTGCCAGCAGTTCTCCTCAGGGTATCTTTTCACCCCTCCACTTT. Its translation is CASSSPQGIFSPLHF. This chain connects TRBV6-5 to TRBJ1-6; possibly TRBD1 for D (5 bases). In germline, CDR1 is MNHEY, CDR2 SVGAGI. The CDR3 sequence is 15 residues long. Deletions cut 4 bases from V and 9 bases from J, with 16 bases between.

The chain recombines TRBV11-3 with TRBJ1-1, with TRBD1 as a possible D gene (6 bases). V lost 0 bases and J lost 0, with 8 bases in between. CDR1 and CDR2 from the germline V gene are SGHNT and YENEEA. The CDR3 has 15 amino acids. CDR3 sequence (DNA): TGTGCCAGCAGCTTAGACAGGGACATGAACACTGAAGCTTTCTTT. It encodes CASSLDRDMNTEAFF.

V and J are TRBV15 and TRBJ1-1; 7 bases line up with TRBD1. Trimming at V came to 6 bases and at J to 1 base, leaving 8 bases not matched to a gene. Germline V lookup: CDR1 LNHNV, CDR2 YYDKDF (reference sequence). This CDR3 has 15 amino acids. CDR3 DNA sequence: TGTGCCACCAGTGGAGGGGGCGTGGAGAACACTGAAGCTTTCTTT. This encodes CATSGGGVENTEAFF.

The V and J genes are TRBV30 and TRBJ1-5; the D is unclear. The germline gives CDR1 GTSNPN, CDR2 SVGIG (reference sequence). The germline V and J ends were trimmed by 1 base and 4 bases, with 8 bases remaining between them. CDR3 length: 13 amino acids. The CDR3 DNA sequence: TGTGCCTGGAGTGGGGCACGAAATCAGCCCCAGCATTTT. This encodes CAWSGARNQPQHF. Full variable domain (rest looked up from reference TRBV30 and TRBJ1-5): SQTIHQWPATLVQPVGSPLSLECTVEGTSNPNLYWYRQAAGRGLQLLFYSVGIGQISSEVPQNLSASRPQDRQFILSSKKLLLSDSGFYLCAWSGARNQPQHFGDGTRLSIL.

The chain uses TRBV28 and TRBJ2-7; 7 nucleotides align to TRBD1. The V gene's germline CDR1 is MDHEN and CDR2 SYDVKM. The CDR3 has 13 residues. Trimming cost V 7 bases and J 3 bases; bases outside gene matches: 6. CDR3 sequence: CASTDRAIYEQYF. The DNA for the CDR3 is TGTGCCAGCACCGACAGGGCGATCTACGAGCAGTACTTC.

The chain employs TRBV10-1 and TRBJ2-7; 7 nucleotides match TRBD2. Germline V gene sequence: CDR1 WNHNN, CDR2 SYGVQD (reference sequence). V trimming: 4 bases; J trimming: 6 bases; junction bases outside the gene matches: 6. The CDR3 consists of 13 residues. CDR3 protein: CASSVDPGGEQYF. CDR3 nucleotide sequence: TGCGCCAGCAGTGTGGACCCGGGAGGCGAGCAGTACTTC.

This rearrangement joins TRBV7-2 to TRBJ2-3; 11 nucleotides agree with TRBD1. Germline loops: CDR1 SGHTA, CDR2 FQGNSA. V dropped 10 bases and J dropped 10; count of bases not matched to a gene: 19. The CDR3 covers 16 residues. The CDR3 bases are TGTGCCATCCACCTCGGGACAGGGGGGCCGAGGGCCCCGCAGTATTTT. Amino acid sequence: CAIHLGTGGPRAPQYF.

This CDR3 is CSVSIPVNFGGQWEQFF. The DNA of the CDR3 is TGCAGCGTTTCGATACCCGTCAATTTTGGGGGACAATGGGAGCAGTTCTTC. The V call is TRBV29-1, the J call TRBJ2-1; TRBD1 is a possible D gene (6 bases). CDR1 is SQVTM, CDR2 ANQGSEA, per germline. The length of the CDR3 is 17 residues. Trimming cost V 5 bases and J 10 bases, with 30 bases left between them.

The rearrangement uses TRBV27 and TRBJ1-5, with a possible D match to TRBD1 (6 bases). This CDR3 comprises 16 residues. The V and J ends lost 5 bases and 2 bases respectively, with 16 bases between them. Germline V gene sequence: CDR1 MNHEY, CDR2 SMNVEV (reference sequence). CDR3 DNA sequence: TGTGCCAGCAGTCCCCCCCCGACAGGTGGCAATCAGCCCCAGCATTTT. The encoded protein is CASSPPPTGGNQPQHF.

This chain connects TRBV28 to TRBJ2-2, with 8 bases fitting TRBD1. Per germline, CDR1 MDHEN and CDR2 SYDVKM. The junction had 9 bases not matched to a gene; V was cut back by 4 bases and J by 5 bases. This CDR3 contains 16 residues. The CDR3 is CASSSIGTGRTGELFF. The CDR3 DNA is TGTGCCAGCAGTTCGATAGGGACAGGTCGAACCGGGGAGCTGTTTTTT.

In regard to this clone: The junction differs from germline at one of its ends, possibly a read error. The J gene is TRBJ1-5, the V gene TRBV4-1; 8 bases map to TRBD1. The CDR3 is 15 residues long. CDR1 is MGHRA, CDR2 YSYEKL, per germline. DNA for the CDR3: TGCGCCAGCAGCCAAGTTGGACAGGGCAATCGGCCCCAGCATTTT. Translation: CASSQVGQGNRPQHF.

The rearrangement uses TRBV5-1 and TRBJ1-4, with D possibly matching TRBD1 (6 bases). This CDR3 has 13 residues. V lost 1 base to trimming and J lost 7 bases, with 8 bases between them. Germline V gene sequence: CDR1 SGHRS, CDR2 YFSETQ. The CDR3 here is CASSLLQGEKLFF. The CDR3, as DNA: TGCGCCAGCAGCTTGCTACAGGGTGAAAAACTGTTTTTT.

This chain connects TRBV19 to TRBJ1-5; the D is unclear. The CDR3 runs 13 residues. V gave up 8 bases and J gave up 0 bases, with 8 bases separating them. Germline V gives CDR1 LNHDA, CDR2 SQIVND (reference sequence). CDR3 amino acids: CASQNYSNQPQHF. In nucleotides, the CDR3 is TGTGCCAGTCAGAATTATAGCAATCAGCCCCAGCATTTT. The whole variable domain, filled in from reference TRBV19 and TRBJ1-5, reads DGGITQSPKYLFRKEGQNVTLSCEQNLNHDAMYWYRQDPGQGLRLIYYSQIVNDFQKGDIAEGYSVSREKKESFPLTVTSAQKNPTAFYLCASQNYSNQPQHFGDGTRLSIL.